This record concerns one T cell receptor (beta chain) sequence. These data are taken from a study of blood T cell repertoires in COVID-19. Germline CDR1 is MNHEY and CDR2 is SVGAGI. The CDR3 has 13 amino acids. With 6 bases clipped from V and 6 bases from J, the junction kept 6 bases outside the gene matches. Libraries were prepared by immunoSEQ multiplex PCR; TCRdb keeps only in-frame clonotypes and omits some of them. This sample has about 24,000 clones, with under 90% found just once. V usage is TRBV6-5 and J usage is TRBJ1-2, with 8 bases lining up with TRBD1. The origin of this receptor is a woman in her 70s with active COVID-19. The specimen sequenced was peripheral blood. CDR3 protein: CASSLQGAHGYTF. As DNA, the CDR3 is TGTGCCAGCAGCCTCCAGGGGGCCCATGGCTACACCTTC.